The subject of this entry is one T cell receptor beta chain. This sample was included in a study of blood T cell repertoires in COVID-19. Looking at the study overall: Specimens from acute and convalescent COVID-19 originated in the United States, Italy and Spain.

V lost 6 bases, J lost 4 bases, and 16 bases lay in between. The CDR3 length is 14 residues. Germline V gene data show CDR1 as MNHEY and CDR2 as SVGAGI. The table came from immunoSEQ multiplex PCR; TCRdb's copy has only in-frame clones and leaves some out. Of 90,000 to 100,000 clones in the sample, roughly 84% were seen once. This sequence was found in a woman aged 55-70 years with acute or convalescent COVID-19. J is TRBJ2-7 and V is TRBV6-5; weak D call: TRBD1 (5 bases). Sequencing input: peripheral blood. In nucleotides, the CDR3 is TGTGCCAGCAGCCCCACAGGTATCGGTTACGAGCAGTACTTC. The encoded protein is CASSPTGIGYEQYF.